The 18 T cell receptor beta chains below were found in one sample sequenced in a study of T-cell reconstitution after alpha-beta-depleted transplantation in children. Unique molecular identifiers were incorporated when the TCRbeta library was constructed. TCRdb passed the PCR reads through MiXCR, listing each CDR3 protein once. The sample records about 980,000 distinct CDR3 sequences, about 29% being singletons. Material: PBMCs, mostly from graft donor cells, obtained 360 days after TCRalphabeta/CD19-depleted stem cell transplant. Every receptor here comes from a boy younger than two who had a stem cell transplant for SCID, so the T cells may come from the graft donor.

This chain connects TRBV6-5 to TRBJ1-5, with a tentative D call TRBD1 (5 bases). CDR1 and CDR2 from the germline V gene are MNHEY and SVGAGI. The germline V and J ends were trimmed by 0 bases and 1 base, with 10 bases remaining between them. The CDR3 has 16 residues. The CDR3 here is CASSYSPRQSNQPQHF. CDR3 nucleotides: TGTGCCAGCAGTTACTCTCCTCGACAGAGCAATCAGCCCCAGCATTTT.

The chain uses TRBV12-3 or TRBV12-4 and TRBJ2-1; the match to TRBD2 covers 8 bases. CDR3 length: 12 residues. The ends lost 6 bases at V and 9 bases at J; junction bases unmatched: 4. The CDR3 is CASSREGSEQFF. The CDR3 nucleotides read TGTGCCAGCAGCCGGGAGGGGAGTGAGCAGTTCTTC.

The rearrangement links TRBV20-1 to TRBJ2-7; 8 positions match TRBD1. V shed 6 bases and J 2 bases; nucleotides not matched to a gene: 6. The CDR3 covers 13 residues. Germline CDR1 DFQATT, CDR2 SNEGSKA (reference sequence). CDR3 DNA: TGCAGTGCCGCAGGGGGCCCAACCTACGAGCAGTACTTC. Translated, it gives CSAAGGPTYEQYF.

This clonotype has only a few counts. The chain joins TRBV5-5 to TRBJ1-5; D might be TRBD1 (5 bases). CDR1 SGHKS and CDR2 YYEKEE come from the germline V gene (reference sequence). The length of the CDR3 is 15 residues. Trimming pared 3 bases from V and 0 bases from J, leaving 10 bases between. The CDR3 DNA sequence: TGTGCCAGCAGCTCGACAGCTTATAGCAATCAGCCCCAGCATTTT. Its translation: CASSSTAYSNQPQHF.

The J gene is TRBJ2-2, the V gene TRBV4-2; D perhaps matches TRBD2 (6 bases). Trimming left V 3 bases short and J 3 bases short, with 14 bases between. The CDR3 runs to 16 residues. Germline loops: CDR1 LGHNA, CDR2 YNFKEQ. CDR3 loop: CASSHGGNSYTGELFF. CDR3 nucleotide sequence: TGTGCCAGCAGCCACGGAGGGAACAGCTACACCGGGGAGCTGTTTTTT.

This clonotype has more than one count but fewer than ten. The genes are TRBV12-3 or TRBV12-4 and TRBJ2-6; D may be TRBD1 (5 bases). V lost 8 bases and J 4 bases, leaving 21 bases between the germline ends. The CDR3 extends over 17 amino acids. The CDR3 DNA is TGTGCCAGCCTTCGGTCAGGGAAGGGCTCAGGGGCCAACGTCCTGACTTTC. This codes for CASLRSGKGSGANVLTF.

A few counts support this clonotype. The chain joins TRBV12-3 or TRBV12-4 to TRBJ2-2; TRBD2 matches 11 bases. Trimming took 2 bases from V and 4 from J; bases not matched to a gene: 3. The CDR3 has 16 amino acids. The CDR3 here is CASSLYTSGGTGELFF. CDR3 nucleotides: TGTGCCAGCAGTTTATATACTAGCGGGGGCACCGGGGAGCTGTTTTTT.

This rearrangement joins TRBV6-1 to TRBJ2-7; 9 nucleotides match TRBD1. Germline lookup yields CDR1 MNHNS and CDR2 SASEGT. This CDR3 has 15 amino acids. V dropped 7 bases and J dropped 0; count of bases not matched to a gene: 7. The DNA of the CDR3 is TGTGCCAGCAACCCAGGGACAGGGAGCTCCTACGAGCAGTACTTC. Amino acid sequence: CASNPGTGSSYEQYF.

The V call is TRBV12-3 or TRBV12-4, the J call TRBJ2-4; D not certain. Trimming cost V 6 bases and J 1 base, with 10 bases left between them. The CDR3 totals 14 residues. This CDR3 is CASSPNGAKNIQYF. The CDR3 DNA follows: TGTGCCAGCAGCCCAAATGGCGCCAAAAACATTCAGTACTTC.

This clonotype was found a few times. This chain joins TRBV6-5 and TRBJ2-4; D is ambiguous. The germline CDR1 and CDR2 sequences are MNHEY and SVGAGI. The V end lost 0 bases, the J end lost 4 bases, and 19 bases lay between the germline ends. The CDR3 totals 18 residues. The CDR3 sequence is CASSYSARTQIPKNIQYF. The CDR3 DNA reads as TGTGCCAGCAGTTACTCTGCGCGGACCCAGATCCCAAAAAACATTCAGTACTTC.

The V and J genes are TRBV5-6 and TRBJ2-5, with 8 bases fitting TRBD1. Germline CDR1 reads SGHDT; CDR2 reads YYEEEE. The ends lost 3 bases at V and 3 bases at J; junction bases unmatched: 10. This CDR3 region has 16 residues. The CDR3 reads CASSSWTGRTKETQYF. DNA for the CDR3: TGTGCCAGCAGCTCCTGGACAGGGAGGACTAAAGAGACCCAGTACTTC.

The CDR3 DNA is TGCAGCGTTGATGGCCCAGCGGGGGGGCCTGAGAGGCGGTGGGAGACCCAGTACTTC. Translated, it gives CSVDGPAGGPERRWETQYF. The chain carries TRBV29-1 and TRBJ2-5; 10 bases line up with TRBD2. CDR3 length: 19 amino acids. Trimming removed 3 bases from V and 5 bases from J; junction bases left unmatched: 21. Looked up from germline, CDR1 is SQVTM and CDR2 is ANQGSEA.

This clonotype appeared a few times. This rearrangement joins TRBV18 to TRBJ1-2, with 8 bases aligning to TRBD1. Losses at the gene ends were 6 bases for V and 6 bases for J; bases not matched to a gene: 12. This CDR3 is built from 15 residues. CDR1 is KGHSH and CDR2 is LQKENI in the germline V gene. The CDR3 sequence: CASSLIRTGHNGYTF. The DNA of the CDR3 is TGTGCCAGCTCCCTAATAAGGACAGGGCATAATGGCTACACCTTC. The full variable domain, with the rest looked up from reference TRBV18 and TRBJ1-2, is NAGVMQNPRHLVRRRGQEARLRCSPMKGHSHVYWYRQLPEEGLKFMVYLQKENIIDESGMPKERFSAEFPKEGPSILRIQQVVRGDSAAYFCASSLIRTGHNGYTFGSGTRLTVV.

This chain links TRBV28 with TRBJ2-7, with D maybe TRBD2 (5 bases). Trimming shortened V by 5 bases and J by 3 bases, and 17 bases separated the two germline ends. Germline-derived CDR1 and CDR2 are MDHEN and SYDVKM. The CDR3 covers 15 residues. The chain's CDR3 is CASSPEFRGYYEQYF. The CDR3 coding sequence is TGTGCCAGCAGTCCCGAATTCCGGGGTTACTACGAGCAGTACTTC.

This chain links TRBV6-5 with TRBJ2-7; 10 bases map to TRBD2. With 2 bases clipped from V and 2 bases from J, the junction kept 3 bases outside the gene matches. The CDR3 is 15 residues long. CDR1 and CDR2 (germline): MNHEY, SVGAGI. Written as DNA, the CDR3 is TGTGCCAGCAGTTACATGAGCGGGGGGGCCTACGAGCAGTACTTC. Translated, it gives CASSYMSGGAYEQYF.

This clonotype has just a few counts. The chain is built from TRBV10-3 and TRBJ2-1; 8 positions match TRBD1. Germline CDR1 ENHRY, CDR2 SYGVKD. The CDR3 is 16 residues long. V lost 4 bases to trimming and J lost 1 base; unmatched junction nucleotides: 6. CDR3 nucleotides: TGTGCCATCAGTGGTGCGACAGGGGCGTCCTACAATGAGCAGTTCTTC. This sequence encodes CAISGATGASYNEQFF.

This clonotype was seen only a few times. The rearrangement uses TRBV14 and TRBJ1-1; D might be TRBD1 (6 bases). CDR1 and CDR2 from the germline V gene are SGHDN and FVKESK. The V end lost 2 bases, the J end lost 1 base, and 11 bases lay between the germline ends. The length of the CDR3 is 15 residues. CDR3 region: CASSQQGTPNTEAFF. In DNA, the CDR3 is TGTGCCAGCAGCCAACAGGGGACACCGAACACTGAAGCTTTCTTT. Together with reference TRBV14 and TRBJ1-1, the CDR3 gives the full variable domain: EAGVTQFPSHSVIEKGQTVTLRCDPISGHDNLYWYRRVMGKEIKFLLHFVKESKQDESGMPNNRFLAERTGGTYSTLKVQPAELEDSGVYFCASSQQGTPNTEAFFGQGTRLTVV.

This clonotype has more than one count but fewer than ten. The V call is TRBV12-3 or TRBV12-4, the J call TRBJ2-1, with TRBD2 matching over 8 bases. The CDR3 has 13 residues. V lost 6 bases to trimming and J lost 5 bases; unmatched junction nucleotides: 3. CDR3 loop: CASRDSGNNEQFF. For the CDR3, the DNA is TGTGCCAGCAGGGATAGCGGGAACAATGAGCAGTTCTTC.